Shown below are 6 T cell receptor beta chains from a single sample sequenced in a study of early T cells in non-severe SARS-CoV-2 infection. Each CDR3 protein is one row after TCRdb ran MiXCR on the 5' RACE reads. The top ten hold 7.8% of the sample, which has roughly 86,000 distinct CDR3 sequences, 5.5% to 7.5% seen once. The sample consisted of whole blood. These receptors all stem from an adult who was a healthcare worker with PCR-confirmed SARS-CoV-2 infection or an uninfected control (not recorded which).

This clonotype has a count of ten or more. The V gene is TRBV5-4, the J gene TRBJ2-1; D is uncertain. Per germline, CDR1 SGHNT and CDR2 YYREEE (reference sequence). This CDR3 contains 14 residues. The V end lost 0 bases, the J end lost 4 bases, and 8 bases lay between the germline ends. The CDR3 sequence is CASSLEGRYNEQFF. The CDR3 DNA follows: TGTGCCAGCAGCTTGGAGGGCAGATACAATGAGCAGTTCTTC.

This clonotype has only a few counts. The genes are TRBV7-2 and TRBJ2-5; D perhaps matches TRBD1 (6 bases). Germline V CDR1 and CDR2: SGHTA, FQGNSA. Trimming took off 1 base at V and 0 bases at J, with 12 bases between the two ends. This CDR3 contains 16 residues. CDR3 in DNA: TGTGCCAGCAGCTTAGTCCCAGGGGTTGACCAAGAGACCCAGTACTTC. It yields the protein CASSLVPGVDQETQYF.

This clonotype was recorded a few times. The V gene is TRBV9, the J gene TRBJ2-1; possibly TRBD1 or TRBD2 for D (5 bases each). Germline CDR1 and CDR2: SGDLS and YYNGEE. The CDR3 spans 14 residues. Deletions cut 5 bases from V and 4 bases from J, with 13 bases between. The CDR3 spells CASSFGTSYNEQFF. In DNA, the CDR3 is TGTGCCAGCAGTTTTGGGACCTCTTACAATGAGCAGTTCTTC.

The chain uses TRBV18 and TRBJ2-5; weak D call: TRBD1 (5 bases). Trimming pared 1 base from V and 4 bases from J, leaving 10 bases between. Per the germline V gene, CDR1 is KGHSH and CDR2 is LQKENI. The CDR3 is 14 amino acids. Here the CDR3 DNA reads TGTGCCAGCTCACCACAGAAGGGGTCAGAGACCCAGTACTTC. It specifies CASSPQKGSETQYF. Full variable domain (rest looked up from reference TRBV18 and TRBJ2-5): NAGVMQNPRHLVRRRGQEARLRCSPMKGHSHVYWYRQLPEEGLKFMVYLQKENIIDESGMPKERFSAEFPKEGPSILRIQQVVRGDSAAYFCASSPQKGSETQYFGPGTRLLVL.

This clonotype was seen ten or more times. The chain links TRBV7-2 to TRBJ1-2; 7 nucleotides agree with TRBD1. CDR1 is SGHTA and CDR2 is FQGNSA in the germline V gene. V dropped 5 bases and J dropped 4; count of bases not matched to a gene: 4. CDR3 length: 13 residues. In DNA form, the CDR3 reads TGTGCCAGCAGCCCGAGACAGGGCTATGGCTACACCTTC. Translated, it gives CASSPRQGYGYTF.

V usage is TRBV5-1 and J usage is TRBJ2-7, with a weak D call TRBD1 (6 bases). Per the germline V gene, CDR1 is SGHRS and CDR2 is YFSETQ. Trimming stripped 3 bases from V and 3 bases from J, with 10 bases between. The CDR3 extends over 13 amino acids. This CDR3 is CASSYQQGYEQYF. CDR3 DNA: TGCGCCAGCAGCTACCAACAGGGCTACGAGCAGTACTTC. Full variable domain (rest looked up from reference TRBV5-1 and TRBJ2-7): KAGVTQTPRYLIKTRGQQVTLSCSPISGHRSVSWYQQTPGQGLQFLFEYFSETQRNKGNFPGRFSGRQFSNSRSEMNVSTLELGDSALYLCASSYQQGYEQYFGPGTRLTVT.